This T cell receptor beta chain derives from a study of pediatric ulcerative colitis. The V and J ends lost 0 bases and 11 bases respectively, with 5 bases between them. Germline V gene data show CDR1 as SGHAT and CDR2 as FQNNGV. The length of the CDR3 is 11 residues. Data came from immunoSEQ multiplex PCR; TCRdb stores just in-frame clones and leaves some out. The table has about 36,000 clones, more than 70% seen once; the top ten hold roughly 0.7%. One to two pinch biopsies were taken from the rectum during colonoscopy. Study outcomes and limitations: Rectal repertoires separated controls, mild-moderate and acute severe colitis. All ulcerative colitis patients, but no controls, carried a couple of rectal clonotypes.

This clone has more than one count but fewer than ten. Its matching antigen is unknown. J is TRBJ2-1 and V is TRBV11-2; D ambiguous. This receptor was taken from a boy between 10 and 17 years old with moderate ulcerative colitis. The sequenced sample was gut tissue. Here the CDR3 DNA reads TGTGCCAGCAGCTTAGAAGATCAGCAGTTCTTC. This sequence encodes CASSLEDQQFF.